Listed below are T cell receptor beta chains from one sample, sequenced in a study of a mutant IDH1 vaccine in newly diagnosed glioma. Profiling relied on immunoSEQ multiplex PCR, and the TCRdb table lists in-frame clones only, not all of them. The data contain some 15,000 clones, 95% to 96% of them singletons. Sequencing used peripheral blood mononuclear cells (PBMCs), obtained from a glioma patient treated with radiotherapy, temozolomide or both. The receptor source for this set is a woman in her late teens or twenties with glioma. Some clones in this sample may be carry-over from other donors' samples. CDR3s include the opening cysteine and the closing phenylalanine or tryptophan. A D gene is named only where the DNA matches it firmly. The listing skips clone size in some rows; elsewhere it reads once, few, many or a size class.

TRBJ2-3	NA	TRBV9	NA	TGTGCCAGCAGCGTAGCTGCCGCCGCAGATACGCAGTATTTT	CASSVAAAADTQYF
TRBJ1-3	NA	TRBV9	NA	TGTGCCAGCAGCGTAGGTCAGGCGTTTTCTGGAAACACCATATATTTT	CASSVGQAFSGNTIYF
TRBJ2-5	TRBD2	TRBV7-2	NA	TGTGCCAGCAGCTTTTCTCTAGCGGGAGGGCAAGAGACCCAGTACTTC	CASSFSLAGGQETQYF
TRBJ1-5	NA	TRBV19	NA	TGTGCCAGTACCCAAGGCCGACAGAATAATCAGCCCCAGCATTTT	CASTQGRQNNQPQHF
TRBJ2-7	NA	TRBV19	NA	TGTGCCAGTAGTATTATTGGTGGAAATATATACGAGCAGTACTTC	CASSIIGGNIYEQYF
TRBJ2-1	NA	TRBV5-4	few	TGTGCCAGCAGCTCGGGACACCCGAGCTACAATGAGCAGTTCTTC	CASSSGHPSYNEQFF
TRBJ2-5	NA	TRBV19	NA	TGTGCCAGTAAAAAGACAACAAGCGGCACCCAAGAGACCCAGTACTTC	CASKKTTSGTQETQYF
TRBJ2-5	NA	TRBV29-1	NA	TGCAGCGTTGAAACCCCGAGCCAAGAGACCCAGTACTTC	CSVETPSQETQYF
TRBJ1-4	NA	TRBV7-9	NA	TGTGCCAGCAGCTTTTCGGCCTCGTCTGGGCAACTGTTTTTT	CASSFSASSGQLFF
TRBJ2-7	TRBD1	TRBV5-6	NA	TGTGCCAGCAGCGGACAGGGGGCCTACGAGCAGTACTTC	CASSGQGAYEQYF
TRBJ1-2	NA	TRBV5-6	NA	TGTGCCAGCAGCTTGGGCCAGGGCAACTATGGCTACACCTTC	CASSLGQGNYGYTF
TRBJ1-2	NA	TRBV27	NA	TGTGCCAGCAGTTCGTACGCCGGGCTCTATGGCTACACCTTC	CASSSYAGLYGYTF
TRBJ1-2	NA	TRBV10-3	NA	TGTGCCTCAGAAGGGGCAGTCGATGGCTACACCTTC	CASEGAVDGYTF
TRBJ2-1	NA	TRBV5-1	NA	TGCGCCAGCAGCTTGATCGGGGGTCCGGGTAATGAGCAGTTCTTC	CASSLIGGPGNEQFF
TRBJ1-3	NA	TRBV5-4	NA	TGTGCCAGCAGCTTGGATGGTGAGGGGGGAAACACCATATATTTT	CASSLDGEGGNTIYF
TRBJ1-5	NA	TRBV27	NA	TGTGCCAGCAGTCCCACAGCGGTGTATAGCAATCAGCCCCAGCATTTT	CASSPTAVYSNQPQHF
TRBJ2-1	NA	TRBV7-9	once	TGTGCCAGCAGCCCGGGCTCCTACAATGAGCAGTTCTTC	CASSPGSYNEQFF
TRBJ2-1	NA	TRBV5-1	NA	TGCGCCAGCAGCTTGCGGGCCGGAAGCTACAATGAGCAGTTCTTC	CASSLRAGSYNEQFF
TRBJ2-7	NA	TRBV7-9	NA	TGTGCCAGCAGCTTAGTGGACTACGAGCAGTACTTC	CASSLVDYEQYF
TRBJ1-2	NA	TRBV30	NA	TGTGCCTGGAACAGGGAGTGGGGCTATGGCTACACCTTC	CAWNREWGYGYTF
TRBJ2-5	NA	TRBV2	NA	TGTGCCAGCAGCCCAACAGGGACCCAGTACTTC	CASSPTGTQYF
TRBJ1-1	TRBD1	TRBV27	NA	TGTGCCAGCAGTTTACAACCAGGGGGAAACACTGAAGCTTTCTTT	CASSLQPGGNTEAFF
TRBJ1-1	TRBD1	TRBV28	NA	TGTGCCAGCAGTTATCCCGGGACAGGTCCAGACTACTCCGAAGCTTTCTTT	CASSYPGTGPDYSEAFF
TRBJ2-7	TRBD1	TRBV18	NA	TGTGCCAGCTCAGATGGCTGGACAGGGAGGCTCGAGCAGTACTTC	CASSDGWTGRLEQYF